This T cell receptor (beta chain) was observed in a study of molecular identifiers for immune sequencing clone quantification (dated by TCRdb to the late 2010s). Study-level background: For a replicate experiment, RNA from around 20,000 or 100,000 naive CD8 T cells was divided into five aliquots, and four of the five aliquots were sequenced. This methods study benchmarked molecular-identifier clustering-based TCR repertoire sequencing (MIDCIRS) and TCR RNA copy counting, using CD8 T cells to do so. Beyond this particular receptor, the publication reports: When barcode sub-clustering was omitted, TCR diversity was inflated by chimeric consensus sequences, with chimeras reaching as high as 47%. A single cell's worth of spiked-in Jurkat TCR RNA was reported detectable even among 750,000 to 1,000,000 naive CD8 T cells. The sizes of highly expanded clones could end up underestimated when identical TCR molecules share a barcode. Modeling estimated 2.5 to 3 recovered TCR RNA copies per cell, compared with about 10 by digital PCR, which implies about 30% capture efficiency. Naive libraries contained spiked-in Jurkat TCR RNA (roughly 10 copies' worth), which is not part of the donor repertoire. In CMV-specific effector cells, over 98% of molecules were held by clones above 20 RNA copies, whereas under 1% of molecules were held by such clones in naive cells.

Libraries of naive CD8 T cells were built from approximately 20,000 to 1,000,000 sorted cells, with 10%, 30% or 50% of the purified RNA used. Naive CD8 T cells were FACS-sorted as CD8+CD4-CCR7+CD45RA+ on a BD FACSAria II into RLT Plus buffer. To test detection sensitivity, Jurkat RNA equivalent to approximately ten TCR copies was spiked into samples of roughly 18,000-1,100,000 naive CD8 T cells. Enrichment of CD8 T cells was done with RosetteSep CD8+ T Cell Enrichment Cocktail plus Ficoll-Paque, and ACK red cell lysis came afterward. Regarding this clonotype: No antigen is known for it. No base qualities exist here, and no much larger clone lies one base off it.

From cysteine to phenylalanine, the CDR3 is 16 amino acids long. This entry keeps only the CDR3 DNA: 48 bases, framed from base 1. V is cut back by 6 bases and J by 1 base, with 7 bases in the junction unmatched. The library relied on PCR. The instrument given in TCRdb is Illumina HiSeq 4000. Bulk TCR libraries were made following a previously described method, with the TCR primers given in Table S5. The Qiagen AllPrep DNA/RNA kit was used to purify total RNA. Before analysis, reads from multiple sequencing runs of one library were combined. The study's own analysis went as follows. Reads were retained only if an exact TCR constant sequence was present, and the retained reads were trimmed to 150 nt and grouped according to their 12-nt molecular barcodes. Within each barcode group, reads were sub-clustered at a 15% Levenshtein threshold, and quality-weighted consensus sequences were built per RNA molecule. Non-functional sequences were discarded, and so were lower-count sequences lying one edit away from another sequence. On the basis of fitting two negative binomial distributions, barcode sub-clusters with fewer than 20% of the maximum read count were discarded. TCRdb reran the public reads through fastp at Q25 and MiXCR, keeping productive beta chains. When rows share a CDR3 protein, they turn into one entry using the most common DNA and genes. TCRdb, not the original authors, processed these V and J calls. Across this sample there are approximately 500,000 distinct CDR3 sequences, with roughly a fifth seen only once. The top ten hold about 0.8% of the sample.

The sequence came from a human donor in good health. Some libraries in this study had Jurkat cell RNA spiked in. The sequence is built from TRBV12-3 or TRBV12-4 and TRBJ2-2; 8 bases in the middle match TRBD2. Sequenced material: naive CD8+ T cells from blood, with Jurkat cell RNA spiked in. The intended sense of this specimen's cell subset or site label: FACS-sorted CD8+CD4-CCR7+CD45RA+ naive T cells. The DNA sequence follows: TGTGCCAGCAGCAACCTAGCGGGCAAGAACACCGGGGAGCTGTTTTTT. Its translation reads: CASSNLAGKNTGELFF.